The TCR beta chain under discussion was sequenced for a study of shared clonotypes between healthy human individuals. Germline V lookup: CDR1 SNHLY, CDR2 FYNNEI. V gave up 4 bases and J gave up 1 base; unmatched junction bases: 5. This CDR3 region has 15 residues. This clone was picked up many times. Some clones are missing from TCRdb's copy, which holds only in-frame ones; the method was immunoSEQ multiplex PCR. The data hold roughly 490,000 clones, with roughly four fifths observed a single time. The source of this sequence is a woman between 40 and 50 years old in good health. Some clones in this sample may be carry-over from other donors' samples. What was sequenced was PBMCs. V is TRBV2 and J is TRBJ2-5, with TRBD1 identical over 8 bases. CDR3 in DNA: TGTGCCAGCAGTGTGGAGGGGACAGGCCAAGAGACCCAGTACTTC. Translation: CASSVEGTGQETQYF.